The rows below give T cell receptor beta chains drawn from one sample of a study of T cell repertoires in cytomegalovirus infection. No antigen has been assigned to these receptors. TCRdb called the reads again in MiXCR, with one record for every CDR3 protein. The sample includes about 900,000 distinct CDR3 sequences, less than 35% of them seen just once. This specimen consisted of cultured CD8+ T cells from PBMCs, obtained from culture after CMV antigen stimulation. Receptor source: a human donor in good health (CMV status not recorded). Some clones in this sample may be carry-over from other donors' samples. Each CDR3 is given with its conserved first and last residue. A D gene is named only where the DNA matches it firmly. Size is omitted from some rows. Given values are once, few, many or a class for expanded clones.

V: TRBV5-5
size: -
J: TRBJ2-5
D: -
DNA: TGTGCCAGCAGCTCGGGGACCCGTCTAGAGACCCAGTACTTC
CDR3: CASSSGTRLETQYF

V: TRBV10-3
size: -
J: TRBJ1-3
D: -
DNA: TGTGCCATCAGTGAGCCTGATAGCGGGGGGGCTTCTGGAAACACCATATATTTT
CDR3: CAISEPDSGGASGNTIYF

V: TRBV7-6
size: few
J: TRBJ2-7
D: TRBD1
DNA: TGTGCCAGCAGCTTGAGGACGGGACAGATATACGAGCAGTACTTC
CDR3: CASSLRTGQIYEQYF

V: TRBV7-9
size: -
J: TRBJ1-5
D: TRBD1
DNA: TGTGCCAGCAGCGCGGGACAGGATAGCAATCAGCCCCAGCATTTT
CDR3: CASSAGQDSNQPQHF

V: TRBV5-4
size: few
J: TRBJ1-2
D: -
DNA: TGTGCCAGCAGCTTGCAGGGACGGGAAAACTATGGCTACACCTTC
CDR3: CASSLQGRENYGYTF

V: TRBV5-1
size: -
J: TRBJ1-1
D: TRBD1
DNA: TGCGCCAGCAGCTTGGCCGGGACAGGGGGAGAAACTGAAGCTTTCTTT
CDR3: CASSLAGTGGETEAFF

V: TRBV20-1
size: -
J: TRBJ1-4
D: TRBD1
DNA: TGCAGTGCTAGAGATCTACTCCGACAGGGAGATGAAAAACTGTTTTTT
CDR3: CSARDLLRQGDEKLFF

V: TRBV7-6
size: few
J: TRBJ2-1
D: -
DNA: TGTGCCAGCAGCTTAACCTGGGACTTGAGCTCCTACAATGAGCAGTTCTTC
CDR3: CASSLTWDLSSYNEQFF

V: TRBV7-9
size: few
J: TRBJ1-2
D: -
DNA: TGTGCCAGCAGCACTGGGAAAGCTAACTATGGCTACACCTTC
CDR3: CASSTGKANYGYTF

V: TRBV9
size: few
J: TRBJ2-1
D: TRBD2
DNA: TGTGCCAGCAGCCAGGGCGGGGGGGAAAGTTACAATGAGCAGTTCTTC
CDR3: CASSQGGGESYNEQFF

V: TRBV5-6
size: few
J: TRBJ1-2
D: -
DNA: TGTGCCAGCAGGACATCCTGGGGGGGTTGGAACTATGGCTACACCTTC
CDR3: CASRTSWGGWNYGYTF

V: TRBV19
size: -
J: TRBJ1-1
D: -
DNA: TGTGCCAGTAGTATAGTAGGGGGTCGGAACACTGAAGCTTTCTTT
CDR3: CASSIVGGRNTEAFF

V: TRBV7-2
size: many
J: TRBJ1-4
D: TRBD1
DNA: TGTGCCAGCAGCTCCGGGACAGGGGCGGCTAATGAAAAACTGTTTTTT
CDR3: CASSSGTGAANEKLFF

V: TRBV28
size: few
J: TRBJ2-5
D: TRBD2
DNA: TGTGCCAGCAGTCAGCGGGGTAAAGAGACCCAGTACTTC
CDR3: CASSQRGKETQYF

V: TRBV28
size: -
J: TRBJ2-2
D: -
DNA: TGTGCCAGCAGTTTATCTTTCAGGGAGATCTTAACCGGGGAGCTGTTTTTT
CDR3: CASSLSFREILTGELFF

V: TRBV7-3
size: few
J: TRBJ2-1
D: TRBD2
DNA: TGTGCCAGCAGCTATTTAGCGGGGGACTTGGATGAGCAGTTCTTC
CDR3: CASSYLAGDLDEQFF

V: TRBV12-3/TRBV12-4
size: many
J: TRBJ2-1
D: -
DNA: TGTGCCAGCACCCTAGGGGGGTACAATGAGCAGTTCTTC
CDR3: CASTLGGYNEQFF

V: TRBV4-1
size: -
J: TRBJ1-2
D: TRBD1
DNA: TGCGCCAGCAGCCACGGAAGGTATCAGGGGGAAGGCTACACCTTC
CDR3: CASSHGRYQGEGYTF

V: TRBV7-6
size: -
J: TRBJ2-1
D: TRBD1
DNA: TGTGCCAGCAGCTTAGGCGGGGACAGGAACCGCAATGAGCAGTTCTTC
CDR3: CASSLGGDRNRNEQFF

V: TRBV12-3/TRBV12-4
size: -
J: TRBJ1-2
D: -
DNA: TGTGCCAGCAGTTTAGTTCCGGGATCAAGCTACACCTTC
CDR3: CASSLVPGSSYTF

V: TRBV4-1
size: once
J: TRBJ1-1
D: -
DNA: TGCGCCAGTAGCCTCACTAAGTCGGGCACTGAAGCTTTCTTT
CDR3: CASSLTKSGTEAFF

V: TRBV10-3
size: few
J: TRBJ2-1
D: -
DNA: TGTGCCAATGGAAACAATGAGCAGTTCTTC
CDR3: CANGNNEQFF

V: TRBV7-9
size: few
J: TRBJ2-5
D: -
DNA: TGTGCCAGCAGCTTCGGACCAGAGACCCAGTACTTC
CDR3: CASSFGPETQYF

V: TRBV7-9
size: few
J: TRBJ1-6
D: -
DNA: TGTGCCAGCGACTGGGGGGGCGCGGATAATTCACCCCTCCACTTT
CDR3: CASDWGGADNSPLHF

V: TRBV7-9
size: many
J: TRBJ2-1
D: -
DNA: TGTGCCAGCAGCTTAGTATCAGGGGACGACTACAATGAGCAGTTCTTC
CDR3: CASSLVSGDDYNEQFF

V: TRBV7-9
size: few
J: TRBJ1-1
D: TRBD1
DNA: TGTGCCAGCAGCTCGTGGCGAGGGGGCACAGCGAACACTGAAGCTTTCTTT
CDR3: CASSSWRGGTANTEAFF

V: TRBV6-5
size: -
J: TRBJ1-2
D: -
DNA: TGTGCCAGCAGCCTAACGACAGGTCTCTATGGCTACACCTTC
CDR3: CASSLTTGLYGYTF

V: TRBV29-1
size: few
J: TRBJ2-7
D: TRBD1
DNA: TGCAGCGTTGCAGGACAGGGAAACGAGCAGTACTTC
CDR3: CSVAGQGNEQYF

V: TRBV20-1
size: -
J: TRBJ1-6
D: -
DNA: TGCAGTGCTTTCGGGAGCTCCTATAATTCACCCCTCCACTTT
CDR3: CSAFGSSYNSPLHF

V: TRBV14
size: -
J: TRBJ1-6
D: -
DNA: TGTGCCAGCAGCCATTTAAGTTCACCCCTCCACTTT
CDR3: CASSHLSSPLHF

V: TRBV10-2
size: -
J: TRBJ1-2
D: -
DNA: TGCGCCAGCCTAGGAACAGGGTTGTACAATGGCTACACCTTC
CDR3: CASLGTGLYNGYTF

V: TRBV12-3/TRBV12-4
size: many
J: TRBJ1-1
D: -
DNA: TGTGCCAGCAGTTCCTGGATAAACACTGAAGCTTTCTTT
CDR3: CASSSWINTEAFF

V: TRBV7-2
size: many
J: TRBJ2-3
D: TRBD2
DNA: TGTGCCAGCAGCTTAATCCCGGGACTATCAGATACGCAGTATTTT
CDR3: CASSLIPGLSDTQYF

V: TRBV6-1
size: few
J: TRBJ2-1
D: TRBD1
DNA: TGTGCCAGCAGTACATCCAGGGGGGACAGGGTCAATGAGCAGTTCTTC
CDR3: CASSTSRGDRVNEQFF

V: TRBV12-3/TRBV12-4
size: -
J: TRBJ2-7
D: -
DNA: TGTGCCAGCAGTTTAGTGGCGGGCCCACACGAGCAGTACTTC
CDR3: CASSLVAGPHEQYF

V: TRBV7-6
size: -
J: TRBJ2-5
D: -
DNA: TGTGCCAGCAGCGAAGGACAGACAGAGACCCAGTACTTC
CDR3: CASSEGQTETQYF

V: TRBV20-1
size: -
J: TRBJ2-3
D: -
DNA: TGCAGTGCTAGGGGGAAAAGCCCCAGGGATAGGGATACGCAGTATTTT
CDR3: CSARGKSPRDRDTQYF

V: TRBV4-1
size: -
J: TRBJ1-5
D: -
DNA: TGCGCCAGCAGCCTCTACTTTTTTGCTAAAGAGAGCAATCAGCCCCAGCATTTT
CDR3: CASSLYFFAKESNQPQHF

V: TRBV15
size: -
J: TRBJ1-5
D: -
DNA: TGTGCCACCAGCAGAGAAGGGGTTAGTAGCAATCAGCCCCAGCATTTT
CDR3: CATSREGVSSNQPQHF

V: TRBV6-5
size: -
J: TRBJ1-5
D: TRBD1
DNA: TGTGCCAGCAGTATATATCCCCCTAACAGGGGGCGAGGCAATCAGCCCCAGCATTTT
CDR3: CASSIYPPNRGRGNQPQHF

V: TRBV6-1
size: -
J: TRBJ1-4
D: -
DNA: TGTGCCAGCAGTGAACTAGGGACGGACTATTCAACTAATGAAAAACTGTTTTTT
CDR3: CASSELGTDYSTNEKLFF

V: TRBV4-1
size: -
J: TRBJ2-7
D: -
DNA: TGCGCCAGCAGCCAGTCAACCGGGACAAGGTTTTTCTTC
CDR3: CASSQSTGTRFFF

V: TRBV29-1
size: -
J: TRBJ2-1
D: TRBD1
DNA: TGCAGCGTTGAAGCCGGGGGACAGGGGGCTTCTTACTTCAATGAGCAGTTCTTC
CDR3: CSVEAGGQGASYFNEQFF

V: TRBV28
size: -
J: TRBJ2-5
D: TRBD1
DNA: TGTGCCAGCAGTGGGACAGGGGGAACTCGGGAGACCCAGTACTTC
CDR3: CASSGTGGTRETQYF

V: TRBV10-3
size: few
J: TRBJ2-3
D: TRBD2
DNA: TGTGCCATCAGTGAGGCCGGGACTAGCGGCACAGATACGCAGTATTTT
CDR3: CAISEAGTSGTDTQYF

V: TRBV9
size: few
J: TRBJ2-5
D: TRBD1
DNA: TGTGCCAGCAGCGATGGGGACAGACTCGCGGAGACCCAGTACTTC
CDR3: CASSDGDRLAETQYF

V: TRBV7-9
size: -
J: TRBJ1-1
D: -
DNA: TGTGCCAGCAGCTTAGTGGGAGGGACCGACAACACTGAAGCTTTCTTT
CDR3: CASSLVGGTDNTEAFF

V: TRBV6-1
size: -
J: TRBJ1-5
D: -
DNA: TGTGCCAGCAGTGAGCATCGAGGCCCTAATCAGCCCCAGCATTTT
CDR3: CASSEHRGPNQPQHF

V: TRBV12-3/TRBV12-4
size: few
J: TRBJ2-2
D: -
DNA: TGTGCCAGCAGTTTGAAATCCTCCGGGGAGCTGTTTTTT
CDR3: CASSLKSSGELFF

V: TRBV28
size: -
J: TRBJ2-5
D: TRBD2
DNA: TGTGCCAGCAGTTTACCCCCTCCGGGGGGGCAAGAGACCCAGTACTTC
CDR3: CASSLPPPGGQETQYF

V: TRBV7-9
size: many
J: TRBJ1-2
D: -
DNA: TGTGCCAGCAGCTCCGTCGGGGGTCACTATGGCTACACCTTC
CDR3: CASSSVGGHYGYTF

V: TRBV28
size: few
J: TRBJ1-2
D: -
DNA: TGTGCCAGCAGTCCGCGAACAGGGTTTATTAACTATGGCTACACCTTC
CDR3: CASSPRTGFINYGYTF

V: TRBV25-1
size: -
J: TRBJ1-2
D: -
DNA: TGTGCCAGCAGTGAATTAACAGGGATTCACGGCTACACCTTC
CDR3: CASSELTGIHGYTF

V: TRBV6-1
size: few
J: TRBJ2-7
D: -
DNA: TGTGCCAGCAGTGAATTCGGGGCGGCGCCCTACGAGCAGTACTTC
CDR3: CASSEFGAAPYEQYF

V: TRBV11-2
size: -
J: TRBJ2-2
D: TRBD1
DNA: TGTGCCAGCAGCCCCTGGAGACCCCGGGACAGGGGAACCGGGGAGCTGTTTTTT
CDR3: CASSPWRPRDRGTGELFF

V: TRBV28
size: many
J: TRBJ2-2
D: -
DNA: TGTGCCAGCACCCCCGGAGGGGATAACACCGGGGAGCTGTTTTTT
CDR3: CASTPGGDNTGELFF

V: TRBV7-3
size: -
J: TRBJ2-1
D: TRBD2
DNA: TGTACCAGCAGCCAAGCGGGGGGGCCGTCCTACAATGAGCAGTTCTTC
CDR3: CTSSQAGGPSYNEQFF